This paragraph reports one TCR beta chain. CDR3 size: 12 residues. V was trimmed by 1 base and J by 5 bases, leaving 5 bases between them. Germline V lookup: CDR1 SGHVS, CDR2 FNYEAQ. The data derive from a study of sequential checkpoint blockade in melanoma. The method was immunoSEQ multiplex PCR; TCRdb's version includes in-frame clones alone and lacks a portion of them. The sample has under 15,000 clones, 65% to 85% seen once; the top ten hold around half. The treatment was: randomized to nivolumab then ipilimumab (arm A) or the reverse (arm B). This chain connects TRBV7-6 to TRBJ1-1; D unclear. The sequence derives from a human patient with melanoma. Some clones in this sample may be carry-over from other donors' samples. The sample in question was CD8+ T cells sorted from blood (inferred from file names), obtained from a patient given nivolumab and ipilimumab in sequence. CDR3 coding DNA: TGTGCCAGCAGCTTAGGCAGAACTGAAGCTTTCTTT. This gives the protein CASSLGRTEAFF.